This T cell receptor (beta chain) emerged from a study of technical replicates of blood from a few donors. V lost 8 bases and J 0 bases, leaving 13 bases between the germline ends. The CDR3 totals 14 residues. Germline V gene lookup returns CDR1 SNHLY and CDR2 FYNNEI. TCRdb's table, derived via immunoSEQ multiplex PCR, lists solely in-frame clones and lacks some. The sample records approximately 85,000 clones, 94% being singletons. Sequenced input: T cells isolated from PBMCs. The TCR was taken from a human donor in good health. The rearrangement uses TRBV2 and TRBJ1-1, with D possibly TRBD1 on 5 matching bases. This CDR3 reads CASGGVPLNTEAFF. CDR3 sequence (DNA): TGTGCCAGCGGGGGGGTTCCGCTGAACACTGAAGCTTTCTTT.